These 8 T cell receptor beta chains were all obtained from the same sample, sequenced in a study of cytomegalovirus exposure and HLA in healthy donors. This PCR relied on a set of 60 Vbeta primers and 13 Jbeta primers. Some clones are missing from TCRdb's copy, which holds only in-frame ones; the method was immunoSEQ multiplex PCR. The sample has roughly 160,000 clones, around four fifths seen once. Sequencing input: PBMCs. Receptors originate from a man aged 25-45 years in good health and CMV-seronegative.

J is TRBJ2-7 and V is TRBV28, with D perhaps TRBD2 (5 bases). Germline CDR1 and CDR2: MDHEN and SYDVKM. The CDR3 contains 17 residues. V lost 3 bases, J lost 0 bases, and 18 bases lay in between. In DNA, the CDR3 is TGTGCCAGCAGTTTCCCCCCCGATGGACTGAGCTCCTACGAGCAGTACTTC. Translating it yields CASSFPPDGLSSYEQYF.

This clone was recorded once. V and J are TRBV30 and TRBJ2-3, with 12 bases identical to TRBD2. The V gene end was trimmed by 0 bases and the J gene end by 4 bases; junction bases not matched to a gene: 8. Germline V CDR1 and CDR2: GTSNPN, SVGIG (reference sequence). CDR3 length equals 17 residues. The DNA of the CDR3 is TGTGCCTGGAGTGTATCCAGGACTAGCGGGAATTCAGATACGCAGTATTTT. Translation gives CAWSVSRTSGNSDTQYF.

This clone was found once. V is TRBV6-5 and J is TRBJ1-3; D gene uncertain. V gave up 5 bases and J gave up 3 bases, with 5 bases separating them. Germline V gene lookup returns CDR1 MNHEY and CDR2 SVGAGI. The CDR3 spans 12 residues. CDR3 DNA sequence: TGTGCCAGCAGTCTAAATGGAAACACCATATATTTT. Translated: CASSLNGNTIYF.

This chain's CDR3 is CASSYRGYREQYF. For the CDR3, the DNA is TGTGCCAGTAGTTACAGGGGATATCGGGAGCAGTACTTC. This chain connects TRBV19 to TRBJ2-7; 7 positions agree with TRBD1. The CDR3 has 13 residues. V shed 5 bases and J 7 bases; nucleotides not matched to a gene: 8. CDR1 and CDR2 (germline): LNHDA, SQIVND (reference sequence).

The chain is built from TRBV30 and TRBJ1-4; possible D gene TRBD1, 6 bases. Trimming removed 4 bases at V and 8 bases at J, with 14 bases between. Per germline, CDR1 GTSNPN and CDR2 SVGIG (reference sequence). CDR3 length: 13 amino acids. CDR3 sequence reads: CAWNREFSEKLFF. DNA of the CDR3: TGTGCCTGGAACAGGGAGTTTAGCGAAAAACTGTTTTTT.

The V and J genes are TRBV2 and TRBJ1-5; 7 bases map to TRBD1. Germline CDR1 SNHLY, CDR2 FYNNEI. The trim removed 6 bases at V and 0 bases at J, leaving 8 bases unmatched. The CDR3 loop spans 16 amino acids. The CDR3 DNA is TGTGCCAGCAGAGAGATAGGACAGGTTAGCAATCAGCCCCAGCATTTT. Translation gives CASREIGQVSNQPQHF.

The chain is built from TRBV4-2 and TRBJ2-2; D not certain. The V end lost 0 bases, the J end lost 6 bases, and 11 bases lay between the germline ends. The CDR3 is 15 amino acids. The germline V gene has CDR1 LGHNA and CDR2 YNFKEQ. CDR3 coding DNA: TGTGCCAGCAGCCAAGAGGCAAGAACACCCGGGGAGCTGTTTTTT. This translates into CASSQEARTPGELFF.

A few counts support this clone. The genes are TRBV28 and TRBJ2-5; 8 nucleotides match TRBD1. The J call is doubtful: the DNA matches TRBJ2-7 better. Germline V gene sequence: CDR1 MDHEN, CDR2 SYDVKM. CDR3 length: 15 amino acids. Here the CDR3 reads CASTRTMGTGHEQYF. The CDR3 bases are TGTGCCAGCACCCGGACGATGGGGACAGGCCACGAGCAGTACTTC.